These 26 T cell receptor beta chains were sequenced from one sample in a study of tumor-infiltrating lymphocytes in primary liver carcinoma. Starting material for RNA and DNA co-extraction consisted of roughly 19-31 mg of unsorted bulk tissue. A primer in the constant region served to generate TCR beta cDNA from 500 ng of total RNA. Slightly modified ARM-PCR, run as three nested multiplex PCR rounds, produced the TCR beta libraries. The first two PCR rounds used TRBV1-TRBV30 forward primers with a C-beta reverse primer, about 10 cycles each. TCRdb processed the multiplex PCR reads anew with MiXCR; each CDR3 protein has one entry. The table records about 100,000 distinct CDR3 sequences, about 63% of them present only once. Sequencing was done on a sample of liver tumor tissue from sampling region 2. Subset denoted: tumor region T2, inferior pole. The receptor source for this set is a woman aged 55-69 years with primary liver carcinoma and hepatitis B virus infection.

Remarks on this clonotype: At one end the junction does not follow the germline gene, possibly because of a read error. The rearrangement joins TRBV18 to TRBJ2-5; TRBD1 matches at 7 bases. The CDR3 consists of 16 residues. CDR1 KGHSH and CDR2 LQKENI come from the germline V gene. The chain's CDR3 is CASSPRTGAAQGTQYF. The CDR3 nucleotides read TGTGCCAGCTCACCGCGGACAGGAGCAGCTCAAGGGACCCAGTACTTC.

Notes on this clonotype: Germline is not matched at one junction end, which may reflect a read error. CDR3 bases: TGTGCCAGCAGCCAAGTAGGAGGGCTAGCGGTAGGCCTCGGGGATACGCTGTATTTT. Protein: CASSQVGGLAVGLGDTLYF. The V gene is TRBV4-2, the J gene TRBJ2-3; TRBD2 aligns across 7 bases. The germline CDR1 and CDR2 sequences are LGHNA and YNFKEQ. The CDR3 contains 19 residues.

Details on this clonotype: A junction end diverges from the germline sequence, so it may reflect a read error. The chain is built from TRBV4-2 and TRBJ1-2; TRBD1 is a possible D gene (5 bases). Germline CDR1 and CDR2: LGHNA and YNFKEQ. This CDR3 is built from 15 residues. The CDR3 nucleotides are TGTGCCAGCAGCCAAGATAAGGGACCTAACTATGGCTACAACTTC. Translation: CASSQDKGPNYGYNF.

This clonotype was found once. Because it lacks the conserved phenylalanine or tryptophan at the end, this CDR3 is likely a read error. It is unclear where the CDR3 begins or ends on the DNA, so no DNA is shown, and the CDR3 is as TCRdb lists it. The CDR3 reads CASSLNRGFYGYAL. The chain couples TRBV11-2 to TRBJ1-2; the DNA was not used to check the table's D call, TRBD1. CDR1 is SGHAT, CDR2 FQNNGV, per germline. The CDR3 length equals 14 residues, ends included.

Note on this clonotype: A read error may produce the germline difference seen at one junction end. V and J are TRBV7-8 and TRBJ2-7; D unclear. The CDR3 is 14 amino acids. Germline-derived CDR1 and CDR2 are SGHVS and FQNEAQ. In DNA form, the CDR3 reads TGTGCCAGTAGCTTAGTAACGCGGTCCTACGAGCAGTACTTC. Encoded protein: CASSLVTRSYEQYF. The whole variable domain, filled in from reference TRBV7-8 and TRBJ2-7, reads GAGVSQSPRYKVAKRGQDVALRCDPISGHVSLFWYQQALGQGPEFLTYFQNEAQLDKSGLPSDRFFAERPEGSVSTLKIQRTQQEDSAVYLCASSLVTRSYEQYFGPGTRLTVT.

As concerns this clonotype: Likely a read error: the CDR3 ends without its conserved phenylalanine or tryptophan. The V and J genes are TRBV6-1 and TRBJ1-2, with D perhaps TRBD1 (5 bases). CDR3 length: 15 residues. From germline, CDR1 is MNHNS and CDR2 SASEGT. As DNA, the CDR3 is TGCGCCAGCAGTGAAATTTCACAGGATCTTTATGGCTACACCTTA. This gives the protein CASSEISQDLYGYTL.

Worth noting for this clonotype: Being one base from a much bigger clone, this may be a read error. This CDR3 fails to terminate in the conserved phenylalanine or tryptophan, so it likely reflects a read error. This CDR3 reads CASSMPRWTGELFI. The CDR3 DNA follows: TGTGCCAGCAGTATGCCCCGGTGGACCGGGGAGCTGTTTATT. V is TRBV28 and J is TRBJ2-2; the D is unclear. Deletions cut 5 bases from V and 5 bases from J, with 12 bases between. The CDR3 sequence is 14 residues long. CDR1 MDHEN and CDR2 SYDVKM come from the germline V gene.

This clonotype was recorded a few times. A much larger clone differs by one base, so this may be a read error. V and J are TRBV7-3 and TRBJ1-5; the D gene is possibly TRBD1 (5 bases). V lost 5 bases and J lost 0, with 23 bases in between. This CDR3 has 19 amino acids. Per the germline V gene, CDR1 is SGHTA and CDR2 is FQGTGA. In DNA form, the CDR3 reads TGTGCCAGCAGCCCTAGGAAGCGGGCAGGGATAAGTAGCAATCAGCCCCAGCATTTT. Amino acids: CASSPRKRAGISSNQPQHF.

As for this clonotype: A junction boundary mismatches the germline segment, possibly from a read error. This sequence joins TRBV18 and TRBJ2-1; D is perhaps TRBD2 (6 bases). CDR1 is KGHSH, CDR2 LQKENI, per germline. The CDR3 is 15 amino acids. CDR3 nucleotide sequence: TGTGCCAGCTCCCCTTTTTTAGCGGCCTACAATGGGCAGTTCTTC. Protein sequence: CASSPFLAAYNGQFF. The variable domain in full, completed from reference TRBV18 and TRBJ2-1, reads NAGVMQNPRHLVRRRGQEARLRCSPMKGHSHVYWYRQLPEEGLKFMVYLQKENIIDESGMPKERFSAEFPKEGPSILRIQQVVRGDSAAYFCASSPFLAAYNGQFFGPGTRLTVL.

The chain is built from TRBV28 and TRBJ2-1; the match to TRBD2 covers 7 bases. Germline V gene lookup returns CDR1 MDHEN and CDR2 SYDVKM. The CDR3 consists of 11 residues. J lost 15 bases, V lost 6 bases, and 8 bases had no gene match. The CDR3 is CASSKGTKVFF. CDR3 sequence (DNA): TGTGCCAGCAGCAAGGGGACTAAGGTGTTCTTC.

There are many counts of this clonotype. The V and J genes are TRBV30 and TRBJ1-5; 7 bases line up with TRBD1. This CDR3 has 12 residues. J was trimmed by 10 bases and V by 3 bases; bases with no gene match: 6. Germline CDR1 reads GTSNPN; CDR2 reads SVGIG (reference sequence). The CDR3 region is CAWSRDREPQHF. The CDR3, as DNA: TGTGCCTGGAGCCGCGACAGGGAACCCCAGCATTTT. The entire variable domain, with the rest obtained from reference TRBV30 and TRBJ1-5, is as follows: SQTIHQWPATLVQPVGSPLSLECTVEGTSNPNLYWYRQAAGRGLQLLFYSVGIGQISSEVPQNLSASRPQDRQFILSSKKLLLSDSGFYLCAWSRDREPQHFGDGTRLSIL.

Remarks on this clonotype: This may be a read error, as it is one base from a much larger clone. The CDR3 DNA is TGTGCCATCAGTGATGAGGGGTCCCATGGCTACACCTTC. Protein sequence: CAISDEGSHGYTF. This sequence joins TRBV10-3 and TRBJ1-2; D possibly corresponds to TRBD1 (5 bases). Germline CDR1 ENHRY, CDR2 SYGVKD. This CDR3 has 13 amino acids. V lost 3 bases to trimming and J lost 6 bases, with 11 bases between them.

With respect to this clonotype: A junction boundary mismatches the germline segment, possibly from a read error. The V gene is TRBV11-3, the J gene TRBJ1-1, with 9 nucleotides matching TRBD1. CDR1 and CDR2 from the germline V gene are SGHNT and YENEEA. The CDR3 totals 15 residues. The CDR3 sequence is CASSLGQGAMVEASF. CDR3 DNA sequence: TGTGCCAGCAGCCTGGGACAGGGTGCGATGGTTGAAGCTTCCTTT. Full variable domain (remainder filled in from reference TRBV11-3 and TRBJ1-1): EAGVVQSPRYKIIEKKQPVAFWCNPISGHNTLYWYLQNLGQGPELLIRYENEEAVDDSQLPKDRFSAERLKGVDSTLKIQPAELGDSAVYLCASSLGQGAMVEASFGQGTRLTVV.

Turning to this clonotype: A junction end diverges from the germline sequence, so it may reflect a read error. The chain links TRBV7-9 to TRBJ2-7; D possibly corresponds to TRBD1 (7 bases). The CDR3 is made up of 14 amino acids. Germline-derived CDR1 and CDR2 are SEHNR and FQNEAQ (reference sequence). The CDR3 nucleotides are TGTGCCAGCAGCTTAGCGCGGGACAGAGACGAGCAGTGCTTC. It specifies CASSLARDRDEQCF. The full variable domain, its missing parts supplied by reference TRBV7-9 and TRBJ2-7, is DTGVSQNPRHKITKRGQNVTFRCDPISEHNRLYWYRQTLGQGPEFLTYFQNEAQLEKSRLLSDRFSAERPKGSFSTLEIQRTEQGDSAMYLCASSLARDRDEQCFGPGTRLTVT.

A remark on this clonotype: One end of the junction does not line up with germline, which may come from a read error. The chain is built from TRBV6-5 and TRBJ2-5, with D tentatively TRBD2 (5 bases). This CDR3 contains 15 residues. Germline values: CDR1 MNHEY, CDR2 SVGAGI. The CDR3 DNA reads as TGTGCCAGCAGGAGGAGGTTCGGATACCAAGGGACCCAGTACTTC. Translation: CASRRRFGYQGTQYF.

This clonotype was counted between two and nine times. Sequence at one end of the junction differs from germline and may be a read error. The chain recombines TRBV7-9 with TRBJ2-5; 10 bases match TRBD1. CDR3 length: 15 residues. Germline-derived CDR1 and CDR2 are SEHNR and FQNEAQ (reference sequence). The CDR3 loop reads CTSSSGTGAQETQYF. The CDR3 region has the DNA TGTACCAGCAGCTCCGGGACAGGGGCACAAGAGACCCAGTACTTC.

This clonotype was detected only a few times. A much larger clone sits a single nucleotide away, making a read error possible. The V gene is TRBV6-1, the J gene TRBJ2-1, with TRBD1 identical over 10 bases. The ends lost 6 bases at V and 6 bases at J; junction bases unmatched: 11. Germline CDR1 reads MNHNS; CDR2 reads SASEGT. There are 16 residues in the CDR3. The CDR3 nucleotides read TGTGCCAGCAGCACCCACCGGGACAGGGGCTGCAATGAGCAGTTCTTC. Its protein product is CASSTHRDRGCNEQFF.

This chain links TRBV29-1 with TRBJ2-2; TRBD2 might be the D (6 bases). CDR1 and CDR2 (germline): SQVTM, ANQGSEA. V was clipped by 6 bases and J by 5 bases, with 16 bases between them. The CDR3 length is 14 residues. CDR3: CSVRDGGVTGELFF. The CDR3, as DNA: TGCAGCGTCCGAGACGGGGGTGTGACCGGGGAGCTGTTTTTT.

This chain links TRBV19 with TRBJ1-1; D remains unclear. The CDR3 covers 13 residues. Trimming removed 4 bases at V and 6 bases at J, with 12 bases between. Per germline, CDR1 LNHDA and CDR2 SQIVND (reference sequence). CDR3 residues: CASSTIGGAEAFF. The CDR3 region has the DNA TGTGCCAGTAGTACCATCGGTGGGGCTGAAGCTTTCTTT.

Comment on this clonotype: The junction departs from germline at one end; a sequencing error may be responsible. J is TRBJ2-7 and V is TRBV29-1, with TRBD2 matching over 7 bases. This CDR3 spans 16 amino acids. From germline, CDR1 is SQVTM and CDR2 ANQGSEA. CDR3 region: CSVNQGLTGVSYGQYF. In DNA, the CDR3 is TGCAGCGTGAACCAGGGACTAACGGGAGTGTCATACGGGCAGTACTTC.

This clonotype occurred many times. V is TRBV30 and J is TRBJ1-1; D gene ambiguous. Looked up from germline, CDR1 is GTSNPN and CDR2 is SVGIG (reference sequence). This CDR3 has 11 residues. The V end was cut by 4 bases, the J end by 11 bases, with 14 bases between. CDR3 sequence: CAWMGRYYAFF. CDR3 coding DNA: TGTGCCTGGATGGGGAGGTACTATGCTTTCTTT.

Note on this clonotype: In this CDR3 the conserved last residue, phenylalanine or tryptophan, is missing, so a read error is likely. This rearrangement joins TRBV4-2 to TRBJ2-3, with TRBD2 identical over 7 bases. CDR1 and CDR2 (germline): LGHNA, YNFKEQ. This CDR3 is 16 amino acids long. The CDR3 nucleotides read TGTGCCAGCGGCCAAATGGAGGGAGGGCGCACAGACACGCAGTATTAT. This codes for CASGQMEGGRTDTQYY.

The CDR3 DNA follows: TGTGCCAGCAGCAGGGACCCGGGGGAGACCCAGTACTTC. Encoded protein: CASSRDPGETQYF. The chain couples TRBV11-2 to TRBJ2-5; D possibly uses TRBD1 or TRBD2 (5 bases each). Germline CDR1 SGHAT, CDR2 FQNNGV. The CDR3 spans 13 residues. V was pared by 5 bases and J by 5 bases, with 12 bases between.

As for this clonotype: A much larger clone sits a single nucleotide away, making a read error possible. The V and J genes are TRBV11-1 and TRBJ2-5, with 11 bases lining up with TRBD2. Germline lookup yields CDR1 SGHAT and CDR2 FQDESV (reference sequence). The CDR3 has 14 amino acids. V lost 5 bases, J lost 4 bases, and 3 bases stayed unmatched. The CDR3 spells CASSQGLAVETQYF. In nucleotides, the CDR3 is TGTGCCAGCAGCCAGGGACTAGCGGTAGAGACCCAGTACTTC.

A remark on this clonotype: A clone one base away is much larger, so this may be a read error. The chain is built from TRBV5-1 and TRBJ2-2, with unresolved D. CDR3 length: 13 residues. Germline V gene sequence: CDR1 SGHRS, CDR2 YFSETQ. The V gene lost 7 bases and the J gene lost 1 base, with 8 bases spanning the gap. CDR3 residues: CASCSRNTGELFF. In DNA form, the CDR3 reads TGCGCCAGCTGTAGCAGGAACACCGGGGAGCTGTTTTTT. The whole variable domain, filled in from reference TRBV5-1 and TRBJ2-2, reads KAGVTQTPRYLIKTRGQQVTLSCSPISGHRSVSWYQQTPGQGLQFLFEYFSETQRNKGNFPGRFSGRQFSNSRSEMNVSTLELGDSALYLCASCSRNTGELFFGEGSRLTVL.

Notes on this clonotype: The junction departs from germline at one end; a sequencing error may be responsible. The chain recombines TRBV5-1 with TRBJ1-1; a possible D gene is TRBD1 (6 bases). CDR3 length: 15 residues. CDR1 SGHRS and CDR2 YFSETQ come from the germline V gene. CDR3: CASSSGRGVGTGAFF. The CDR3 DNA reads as TGCGCCAGCAGCTCTGGCAGGGGAGTGGGGACTGGAGCTTTCTTT. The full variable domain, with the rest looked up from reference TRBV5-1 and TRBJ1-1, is KAGVTQTPRYLIKTRGQQVTLSCSPISGHRSVSWYQQTPGQGLQFLFEYFSETQRNKGNFPGRFSGRQFSNSRSEMNVSTLELGDSALYLCASSSGRGVGTGAFFGQGTRLTVV.